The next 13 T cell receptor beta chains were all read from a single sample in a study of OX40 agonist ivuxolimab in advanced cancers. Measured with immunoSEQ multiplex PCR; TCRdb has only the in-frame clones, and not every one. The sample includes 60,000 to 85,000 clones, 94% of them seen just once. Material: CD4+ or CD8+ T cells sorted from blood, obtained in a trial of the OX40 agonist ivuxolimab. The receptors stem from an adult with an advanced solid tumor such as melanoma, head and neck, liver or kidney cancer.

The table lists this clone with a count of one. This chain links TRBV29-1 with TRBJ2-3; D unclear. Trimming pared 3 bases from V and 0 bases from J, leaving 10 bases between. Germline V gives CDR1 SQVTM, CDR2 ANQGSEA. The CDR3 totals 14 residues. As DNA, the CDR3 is TGCAGCGTTGATCCTCCCGGAAGCACAGATACGCAGTATTTT. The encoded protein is CSVDPPGSTDTQYF.

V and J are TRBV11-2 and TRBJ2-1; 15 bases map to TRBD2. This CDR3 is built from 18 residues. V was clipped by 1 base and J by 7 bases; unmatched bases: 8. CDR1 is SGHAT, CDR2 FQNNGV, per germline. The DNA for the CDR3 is TGTGCCAGCAGCTTAGCCACCGGACTAGCGGGGGGGCGGAATGAGCAGTTCTTC. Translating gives CASSLATGLAGGRNEQFF.

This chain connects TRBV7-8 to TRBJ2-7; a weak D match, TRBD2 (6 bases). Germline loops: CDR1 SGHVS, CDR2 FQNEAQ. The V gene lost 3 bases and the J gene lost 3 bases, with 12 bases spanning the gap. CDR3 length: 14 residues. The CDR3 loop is CASSFAGGIYEQYF. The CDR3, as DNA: TGTGCCAGCAGCTTCGCGGGCGGGATCTACGAGCAGTACTTC.

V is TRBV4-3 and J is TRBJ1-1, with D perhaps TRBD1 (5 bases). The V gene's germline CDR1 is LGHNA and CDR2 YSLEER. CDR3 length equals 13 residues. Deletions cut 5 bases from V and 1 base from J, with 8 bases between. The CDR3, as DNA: TGCGCCAGCAGCGACGGGGGGAACACTGAAGCTTTCTTT. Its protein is CASSDGGNTEAFF.

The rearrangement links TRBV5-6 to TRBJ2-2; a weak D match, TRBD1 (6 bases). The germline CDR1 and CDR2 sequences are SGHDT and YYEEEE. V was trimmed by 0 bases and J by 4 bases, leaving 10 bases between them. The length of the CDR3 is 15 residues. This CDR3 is CASSLGGRTTGELFF. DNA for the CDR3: TGTGCCAGCAGCTTGGGGGGGCGCACCACCGGGGAGCTGTTTTTT.

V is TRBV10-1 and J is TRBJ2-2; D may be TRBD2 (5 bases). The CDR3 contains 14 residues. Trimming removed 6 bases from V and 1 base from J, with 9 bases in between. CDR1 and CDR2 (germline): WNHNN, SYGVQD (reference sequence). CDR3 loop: CASSSAGNTGELFF. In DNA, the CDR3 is TGCGCCAGCAGCTCGGCGGGGAACACCGGGGAGCTGTTTTTT.

The CDR3 reads CASSFNYEQYF. The CDR3 DNA follows: TGTGCCAGCAGCTTCAACTACGAGCAGTACTTC. The chain links TRBV7-9 to TRBJ2-7; D gene unclear. V lost 3 bases, J lost 3 bases, and 3 bases lay in between. The CDR3 runs 11 residues. Germline loops: CDR1 SEHNR, CDR2 FQNEAQ (reference sequence).

CDR3 coding DNA: TGTGCCAGTAGCGTAGGACAAGGAGGGAATCAGCCCCAGCATTTT. Encoded protein: CASSVGQGGNQPQHF. The rearrangement uses TRBV19 and TRBJ1-5, with a weak D call TRBD1 (5 bases). Germline-derived CDR1 and CDR2 are LNHDA and SQIVND (reference sequence). This CDR3 contains 15 residues. Trimming took 6 bases from V and 4 from J, leaving 16 bases between them.

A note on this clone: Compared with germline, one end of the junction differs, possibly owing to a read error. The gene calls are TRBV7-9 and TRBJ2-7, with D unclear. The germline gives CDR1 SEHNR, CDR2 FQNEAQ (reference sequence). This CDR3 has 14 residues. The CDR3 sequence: CASSLPQDPYGQYF. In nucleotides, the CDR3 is TGTGCCAGCAGCTTACCTCAGGACCCCTACGGGCAGTACTTC.

The CDR3 nucleotides are TGTGCCAGCAGCTTCGGGAACACTGAAGCTTTCTTT. Translation gives CASSFGNTEAFF. The chain joins TRBV5-4 to TRBJ1-1; D is unclear. Germline V gene lookup returns CDR1 SGHNT and CDR2 YYREEE (reference sequence). There are 12 residues in the CDR3. V was cut by 2 bases and J by 1 base, with 3 bases left in between.

CDR3 amino acids: CASSTLGTGELFF. Here the CDR3 DNA reads TGTGCCAGCAGCACCCTAGGTACCGGGGAGCTGTTTTTT. The chain employs TRBV9 and TRBJ2-2; D call uncertain. This CDR3 contains 13 residues. Deletions cut 4 bases from V and 5 bases from J, with 9 bases between. From germline, CDR1 is SGDLS and CDR2 YYNGEE.

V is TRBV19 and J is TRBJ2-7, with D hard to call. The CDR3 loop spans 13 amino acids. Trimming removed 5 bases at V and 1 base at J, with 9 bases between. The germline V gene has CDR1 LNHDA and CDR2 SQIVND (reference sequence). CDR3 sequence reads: CASSSRVSYEQYF. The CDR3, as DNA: TGTGCCAGTAGTTCACGGGTGTCCTACGAGCAGTACTTC.

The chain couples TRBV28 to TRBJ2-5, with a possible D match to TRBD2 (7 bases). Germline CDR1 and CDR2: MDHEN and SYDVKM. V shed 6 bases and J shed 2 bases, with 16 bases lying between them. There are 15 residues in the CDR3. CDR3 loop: CASSPPGGAQETQYF. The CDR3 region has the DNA TGTGCCAGCAGCCCCCCTGGGGGGGCTCAAGAGACCCAGTACTTC. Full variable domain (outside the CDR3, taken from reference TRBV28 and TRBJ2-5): DVKVTQSSRYLVKRTGEKVFLECVQDMDHENMFWYRQDPGLGLRLIYFSYDVKMKEKGDIPEGYSVSREKKERFSLILESASTNQTSMYLCASSPPGGAQETQYFGPGTRLLVL.